Sequencing of this TCR beta chain was carried out in a study of blood T cells in healthy people across ages. Primers used in a second PCR of roughly 7 to 12 cycles were a sample-barcoded 5' primer and a J-beta primer mix. TCRdb re-derived calls from the 5' RACE reads in MiXCR, one entry per CDR3 protein. Of about 1.6 million distinct CDR3 sequences listed, almost 35% are singletons. V was pared by 2 bases and J by 0 bases, with 10 bases of the junction left unmatched. The germline CDR1 and CDR2 sequences are SGHRS and YFSETQ. CDR3 length: 17 residues. Material for sequencing was blood. The chain has TRBV5-1 and TRBJ2-7, with 8 positions matching TRBD2. This sequence originates from a woman younger than 45 in good health. The CDR3 region is CASSFGRAGEGSYEQYF. CDR3 DNA sequence: TGCGCCAGCAGCTTCGGACGAGCGGGAGAGGGCTCCTACGAGCAGTACTTC.